The present entry profiles one T cell receptor beta chain with its context. These data are taken from a study of blood T cell repertoires in COVID-19. Sequencing used immunoSEQ multiplex PCR; TCRdb keeps in-frame clones, though not all of them. Of around 190,000 clones listed, roughly three quarters are singletons. The CDR3 length is 13 residues. The V gene's germline CDR1 is SNHLY and CDR2 FYNNEI. Unmatched junction bases numbered 9, after V lost 6 bases and J lost 9 bases. The sequence derives from a woman in her forties or fifties with acute COVID-19. Sequencing used PBMCs or T cells enriched from blood (not recorded which). V usage is TRBV2 and J usage is TRBJ1-1; 8 positions match TRBD1. CDR3: CASSYTGGSQAFF. CDR3 bases: TGTGCCAGCAGCTACACAGGGGGTTCCCAAGCTTTCTTT.